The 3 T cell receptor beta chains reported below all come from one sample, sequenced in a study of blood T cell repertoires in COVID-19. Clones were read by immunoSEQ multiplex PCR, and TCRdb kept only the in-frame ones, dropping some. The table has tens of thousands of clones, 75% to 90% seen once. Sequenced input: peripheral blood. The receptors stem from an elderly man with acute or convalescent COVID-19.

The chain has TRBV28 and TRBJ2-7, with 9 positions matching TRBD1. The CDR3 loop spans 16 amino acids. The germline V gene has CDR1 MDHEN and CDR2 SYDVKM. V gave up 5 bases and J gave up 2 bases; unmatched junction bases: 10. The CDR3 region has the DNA TGTGCCAGCAGTACTCCCGGGACAGGGATAGCCTACGAGCAGTACTTC. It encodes CASSTPGTGIAYEQYF. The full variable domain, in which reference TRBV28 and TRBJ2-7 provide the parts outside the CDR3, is DVKVTQSSRYLVKRTGEKVFLECVQDMDHENMFWYRQDPGLGLRLIYFSYDVKMKEKGDIPEGYSVSREKKERFSLILESASTNQTSMYLCASSTPGTGIAYEQYFGPGTRLTVT.

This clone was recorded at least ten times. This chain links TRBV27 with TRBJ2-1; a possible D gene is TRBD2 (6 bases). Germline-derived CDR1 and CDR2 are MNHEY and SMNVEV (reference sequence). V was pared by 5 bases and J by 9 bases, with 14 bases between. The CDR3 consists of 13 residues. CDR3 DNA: TGTGCCAGCAGTAGAGGGACTTCAGCTGAGCAGTTCTTC. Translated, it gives CASSRGTSAEQFF.

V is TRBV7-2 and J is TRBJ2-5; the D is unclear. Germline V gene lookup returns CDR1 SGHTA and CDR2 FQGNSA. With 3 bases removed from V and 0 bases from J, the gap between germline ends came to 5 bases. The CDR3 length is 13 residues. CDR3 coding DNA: TGTGCCAGCAGCTTTTCCTACCAAGAGACCCAGTACTTC. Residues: CASSFSYQETQYF.